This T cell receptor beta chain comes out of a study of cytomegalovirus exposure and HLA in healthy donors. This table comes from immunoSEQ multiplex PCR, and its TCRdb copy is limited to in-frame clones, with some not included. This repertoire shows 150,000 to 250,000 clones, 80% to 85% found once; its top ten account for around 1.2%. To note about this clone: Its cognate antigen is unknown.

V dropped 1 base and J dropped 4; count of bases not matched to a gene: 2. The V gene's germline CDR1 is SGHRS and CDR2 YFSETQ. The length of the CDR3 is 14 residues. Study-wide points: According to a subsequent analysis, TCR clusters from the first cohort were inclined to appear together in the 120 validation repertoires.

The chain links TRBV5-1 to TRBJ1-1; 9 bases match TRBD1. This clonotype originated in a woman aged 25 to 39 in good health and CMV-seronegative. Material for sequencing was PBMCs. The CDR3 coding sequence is TGCGCCAGCAGCTTGACAGGGGGCATCACTGAAGCTTTCTTT. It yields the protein CASSLTGGITEAFF.